This T cell receptor beta chain originates from a study of regulatory T cells in long-lasting Graves disease. Findings and limits, study-wide: With approximately 3,000 shared public clonotypes, persistent patients exceeded new patients, who shared 966.

Documented time point: newly diagnosed GD, antithyroid drugs for less than 3 months. PBMCs provided the RNA from which the TCR library was made. HTBI primers from iRepertoire and Arm-PCR of CDR3 regions yielded the TCR beta libraries. TCRdb used MiXCR to reprocess the multiplex PCR reads, holding one entry per CDR3 protein. This sample has under 300,000 distinct CDR3 sequences, with 20% to 25% found just once. CDR3 size: 13 residues. In germline, CDR1 is DFQATT, CDR2 SNEGSKA (reference sequence). Trimming pared 5 bases from V and 13 bases from J, leaving 23 bases between. This clonotype has at least ten counts. What it recognizes is unknown.

The V call is TRBV20-1, the J call TRBJ2-5, with D perhaps TRBD2 (7 bases). The specimen was peripheral blood mononuclear cells (PBMCs), collected at new diagnosis, from a patient treated with antithyroid drugs. The clonotype comes from a female donor with Graves disease. CDR3 DNA sequence: TGCAGTGCTCCCTCGGGGGGCGCGGGCCCACGGTACTTC. This sequence encodes CSAPSGGAGPRYF.